This entry lists 5 T cell receptor beta chains sequenced from one sample in a study of response to subunit inactivated influenza vaccine. TCRdb re-derived calls from the RT-PCR reads in MiXCR, one entry per CDR3 protein. Of almost 250,000 distinct CDR3 sequences in the sample, 9% to 15% were seen once. Source: non-naive T cells sorted from PBMCs, taken 14 to 15 days before vaccination. Receptor source: a man aged 45-60 years who received an inactivated influenza vaccine.

V is TRBV6-1 and J is TRBJ1-1; D is ambiguous. There are 13 residues in the CDR3. Germline CDR1 is MNHNS and CDR2 is SASEGT. Trimming removed 4 bases from V and 6 bases from J, with 12 bases in between. CDR3 residues: CASSVTEAAEAFF. The CDR3 bases are TGTGCCAGCAGTGTCACAGAGGCCGCTGAAGCTTTCTTT.

Only a few counts were recorded for this clonotype. The genes are TRBV2 and TRBJ2-3; TRBD2 aligns across 7 bases. V was pared by 7 bases and J by 0 bases, with 10 bases of the junction left unmatched. Germline V gene sequence: CDR1 SNHLY, CDR2 FYNNEI. The CDR3 extends over 16 amino acids. The CDR3 sequence is CASNVGLAASTDTQYF. DNA for the CDR3: TGTGCCAGCAACGTAGGGCTAGCGGCTAGCACAGATACGCAGTATTTT.

This clonotype was seen a handful of times. The V and J genes are TRBV7-6 and TRBJ1-2; tentative D call: TRBD1 (5 bases). CDR3 length: 16 amino acids. Germline assignment: CDR1 SGHVS and CDR2 FNYEAQ. Trimming took off 5 bases at V and 4 bases at J, with 20 bases between the two ends. CDR3 protein: CASSPEGQGSRYGYTF. The CDR3 DNA is TGTGCCAGCAGCCCCGAGGGGCAGGGCTCTCGCTATGGCTACACCTTC.

This clonotype was observed many times. The chain has TRBV11-1 and TRBJ2-7; no reliable D call. The CDR3 runs to 12 residues. Germline V gene sequence: CDR1 SGHAT, CDR2 FQDESV (reference sequence). The V gene lost 5 bases and the J gene lost 3 bases, with 8 bases spanning the gap. Written as DNA, the CDR3 is TGTGCCAGCAGCGCGGACGGCTACGAGCAGTACTTC. Its translation: CASSADGYEQYF.

The chain links TRBV5-8 to TRBJ2-2, with no clear D. V was pared by 0 bases and J by 3 bases, with 3 bases between. There are 13 residues in the CDR3. Germline CDR1 SGHTS, CDR2 YDEGEE. The CDR3 spells CASSLADTGELFF. The CDR3 nucleotides read TGTGCCAGCAGCTTGGCGGACACCGGGGAGCTGTTTTTT.